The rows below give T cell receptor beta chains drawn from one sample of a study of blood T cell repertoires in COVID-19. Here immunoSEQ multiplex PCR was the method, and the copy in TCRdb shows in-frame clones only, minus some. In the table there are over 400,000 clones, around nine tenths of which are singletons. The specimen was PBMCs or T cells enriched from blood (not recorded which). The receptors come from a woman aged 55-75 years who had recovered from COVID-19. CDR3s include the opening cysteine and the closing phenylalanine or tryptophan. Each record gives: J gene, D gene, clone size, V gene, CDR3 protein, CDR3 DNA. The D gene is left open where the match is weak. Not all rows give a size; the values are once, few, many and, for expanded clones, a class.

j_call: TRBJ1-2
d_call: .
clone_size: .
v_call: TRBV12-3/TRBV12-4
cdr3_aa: CASSLWAGDGYTF
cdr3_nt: TGTGCCAGCAGTTTATGGGCGGGAGATGGCTACACCTTC

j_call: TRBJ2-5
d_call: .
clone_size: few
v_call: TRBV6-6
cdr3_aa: CASSPHWTVPYQETQYF
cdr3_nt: TGTGCCAGCAGTCCCCACTGGACAGTCCCTTACCAAGAGACCCAGTACTTC

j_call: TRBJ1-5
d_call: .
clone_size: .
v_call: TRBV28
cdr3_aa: CASSLEGDYSNQPQHF
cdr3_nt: TGTGCCAGCAGTTTGGAAGGGGACTATAGCAATCAGCCCCAGCATTTT

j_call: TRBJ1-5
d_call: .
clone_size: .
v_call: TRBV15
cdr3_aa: CATSEDRLINQPQHF
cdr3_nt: TGTGCCACCAGCGAAGACAGGCTAATCAATCAGCCCCAGCATTTT

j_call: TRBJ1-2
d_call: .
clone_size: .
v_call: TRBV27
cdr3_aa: CASSRKQGVSNYGYTF
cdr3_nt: TGTGCCAGCAGTCGAAAACAGGGTGTGTCTAACTATGGCTACACCTTC

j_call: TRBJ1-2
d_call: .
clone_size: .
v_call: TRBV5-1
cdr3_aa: CASSPSPGVMGGYTF
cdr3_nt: TGCGCCAGCAGCCCCTCCCCCGGGGTAATGGGTGGCTACACCTTC

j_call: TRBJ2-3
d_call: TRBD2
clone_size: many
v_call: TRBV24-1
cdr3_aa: CATSGTSGAWDTQYF
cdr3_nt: TGTGCCACCAGTGGTACTAGCGGGGCCTGGGATACGCAGTATTTT

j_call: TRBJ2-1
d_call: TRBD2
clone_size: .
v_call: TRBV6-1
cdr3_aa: CASSEAGGNEQFF
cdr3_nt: TGTGCCAGCAGTGAAGCGGGGGGGAATGAGCAGTTCTTC

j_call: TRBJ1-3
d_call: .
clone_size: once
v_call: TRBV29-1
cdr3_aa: CSVVSGVTIYF
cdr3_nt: TGCAGCGTTGTTTCGGGTGTAACCATATATTTT

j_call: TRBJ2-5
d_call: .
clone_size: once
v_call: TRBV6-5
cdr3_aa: CASMRTEAQETQYF
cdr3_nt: TGTGCCAGCATGAGGACTGAAGCCCAAGAGACCCAGTACTTC

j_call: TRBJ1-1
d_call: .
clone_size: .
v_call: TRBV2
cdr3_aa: CASSGLGYSGTEAFF
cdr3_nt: TGTGCCAGCAGTGGTCTGGGGTATAGCGGCACTGAAGCTTTCTTT

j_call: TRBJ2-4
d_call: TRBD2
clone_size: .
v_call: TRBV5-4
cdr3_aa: CASSWRGGRGDIQYF
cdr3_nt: TGTGCCAGCAGCTGGAGGGGAGGGAGAGGAGACATTCAGTACTTC

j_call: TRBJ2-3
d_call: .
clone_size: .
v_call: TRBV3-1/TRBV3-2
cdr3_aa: CASSQERVRGMTDTQYF
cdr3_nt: TGTGCCAGCAGCCAAGAAAGAGTTAGGGGGATGACAGATACGCAGTATTTT

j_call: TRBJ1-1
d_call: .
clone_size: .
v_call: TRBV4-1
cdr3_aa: CASSQDIGGRGGAEAFF
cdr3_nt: TGCGCCAGCAGCCAAGATATCGGCGGGAGGGGCGGCGCTGAAGCTTTCTTT

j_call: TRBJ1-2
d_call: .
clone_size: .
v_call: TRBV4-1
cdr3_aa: CASSQPLRRKDYGYTF
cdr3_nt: TGCGCCAGCAGCCAACCCCTAAGGAGGAAAGACTATGGCTACACCTTC

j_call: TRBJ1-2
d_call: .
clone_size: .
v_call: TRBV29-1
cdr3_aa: CSVELGQPYYGYTF
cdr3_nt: TGCAGCGTTGAGTTAGGACAGCCGTACTATGGCTACACCTTC

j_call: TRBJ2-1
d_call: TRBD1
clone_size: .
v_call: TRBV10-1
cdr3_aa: CASSDTGDRFYNEQFF
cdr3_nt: TGCGCCAGCAGCGATACAGGGGATCGCTTTTACAATGAGCAGTTCTTC

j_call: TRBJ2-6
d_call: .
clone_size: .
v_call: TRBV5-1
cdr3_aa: CASSPGDSGANVLTF
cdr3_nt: TGCGCCAGCAGCCCAGGGGACTCTGGGGCCAACGTCCTGACTTTC

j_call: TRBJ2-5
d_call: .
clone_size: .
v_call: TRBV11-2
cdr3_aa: CASSPRPGLGQETQYF
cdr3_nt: TGTGCCAGCAGCCCTCGACCGGGACTGGGACAAGAGACCCAGTACTTC

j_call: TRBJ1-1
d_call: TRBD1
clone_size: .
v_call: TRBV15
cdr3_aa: CATSRGSGQGNTEAFF
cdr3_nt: TGTGCCACCAGCAGAGGATCCGGACAGGGGAACACTGAAGCTTTCTTT

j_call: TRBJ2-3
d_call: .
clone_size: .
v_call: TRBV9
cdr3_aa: CASSVGRGDTQYF
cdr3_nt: TGTGCCAGCAGCGTAGGACGGGGGGATACGCAGTATTTT

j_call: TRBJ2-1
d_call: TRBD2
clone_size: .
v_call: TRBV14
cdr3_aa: CASSRTSAFSSYNEQFF
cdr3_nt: TGTGCCAGCAGCCGGACTAGCGCCTTCAGCTCCTACAATGAGCAGTTCTTC

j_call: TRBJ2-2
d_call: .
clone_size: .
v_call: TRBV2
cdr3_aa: CASKRGFANTGELFF
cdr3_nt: TGTGCCAGCAAAAGGGGGTTTGCGAACACCGGGGAGCTGTTTTTT

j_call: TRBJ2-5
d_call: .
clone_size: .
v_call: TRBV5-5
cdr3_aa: CASSLDRQETQYF
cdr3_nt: TGTGCCAGCAGCTTGGACAGACAAGAGACCCAGTACTTC

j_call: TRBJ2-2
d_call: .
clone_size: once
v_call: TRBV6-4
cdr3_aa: CASRRDLGTGELFF
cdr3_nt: TGTGCCAGCAGAAGGGACTTGGGGACCGGGGAGCTGTTTTTT

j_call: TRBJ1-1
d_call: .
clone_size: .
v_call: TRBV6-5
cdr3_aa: CASSPRENTEAFF
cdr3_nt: TGTGCCAGCAGTCCCCGGGAGAACACTGAAGCTTTCTTT

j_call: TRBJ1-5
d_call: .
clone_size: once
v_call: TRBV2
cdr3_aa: CASSTEADQPQHF
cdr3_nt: TGTGCCAGCAGTACGGAGGCGGATCAGCCCCAGCATTTT